Below are 29 T cell receptor beta chains sequenced from a single sample in a study of shared clonotypes between healthy human individuals. Assay used: immunoSEQ multiplex PCR; TCRdb lists only in-frame clones, some missing. The sample carries some 980,000 clones, 60% to 85% recorded once. Sequenced material: memory CD4+ T cells sorted from blood. The subset is: CD45RA-negative fraction. Source of these receptors: a man between 18 and 35 years old in good health.

This clone appeared a single time. V and J are TRBV7-9 and TRBJ2-2; 7 positions agree with TRBD1. Germline V gene lookup returns CDR1 SEHNR and CDR2 FQNEAQ (reference sequence). The CDR3 is made up of 15 amino acids. Germline trimming cut 5 bases from V and 5 bases from J; bases unmatched to any gene: 8. In DNA form, the CDR3 reads TGTGCCAGCAGCCCAGGACAGGTTGCTACCGGGGAGCTGTTTTTT. It is translated as CASSPGQVATGELFF.

This chain connects TRBV9 to TRBJ2-4, with a weak D call TRBD2 (5 bases). From germline, CDR1 is SGDLS and CDR2 YYNGEE. Trimming stripped 0 bases from V and 6 bases from J, with 10 bases between. This CDR3 has 14 amino acids. CDR3 in amino acids: CASSVGGAANIQYF. The DNA for the CDR3 is TGTGCCAGCAGCGTAGGGGGAGCTGCAAACATTCAGTACTTC.

This chain connects TRBV6-1 to TRBJ1-6, with 7 positions matching TRBD1. Germline V gene lookup returns CDR1 MNHNS and CDR2 SASEGT. V shed 4 bases, J shed 5 bases, and the junction held 14 bases outside the gene matches. The CDR3 consists of 18 residues. CDR3 amino acids: CASSALEVTGANNSPLHF. The CDR3 nucleotides are TGTGCCAGCAGTGCCCTGGAAGTTACAGGGGCCAATAATTCACCCCTCCACTTT.

The chain recombines TRBV6-1 with TRBJ1-5; D gene ambiguous. Trimming cost V 3 bases and J 3 bases, with 6 bases left between them. Germline V gene sequence: CDR1 MNHNS, CDR2 SASEGT. The CDR3 extends over 13 amino acids. This CDR3 is CASSDGINQPQHF. The DNA for the CDR3 is TGTGCCAGCAGTGACGGGATCAATCAGCCCCAGCATTTT.

The chain is built from TRBV6-5 and TRBJ2-1; D is perhaps TRBD2 (5 bases). The CDR3 contains 11 residues. Germline CDR1 MNHEY, CDR2 SVGAGI. V lost 8 bases and J lost 8, with 10 bases in between. The CDR3 loop is CASGSWDEQFF. In DNA, the CDR3 is TGTGCCAGCGGGAGTTGGGATGAGCAGTTCTTC.

The chain combines TRBV30 with TRBJ1-3; D may be TRBD1 (5 bases). In germline, CDR1 is GTSNPN, CDR2 SVGIG (reference sequence). V was trimmed by 4 bases and J by 4 bases, leaving 8 bases between them. CDR3 length: 12 residues. The CDR3 is CAWNRQGNTIYF. For the CDR3, the DNA is TGTGCCTGGAACAGACAGGGAAACACCATATATTTT.

This chain connects TRBV5-1 to TRBJ2-5; D may be TRBD1 (6 bases). Germline loops: CDR1 SGHRS, CDR2 YFSETQ. The length of the CDR3 is 12 residues. Trimming pared 7 bases from V and 3 bases from J, leaving 10 bases between. The CDR3 reads CASADSKETQYF. The CDR3 DNA follows: TGCGCCAGCGCGGACAGCAAAGAGACCCAGTACTTC. The full variable domain, its missing parts supplied by reference TRBV5-1 and TRBJ2-5, is KAGVTQTPRYLIKTRGQQVTLSCSPISGHRSVSWYQQTPGQGLQFLFEYFSETQRNKGNFPGRFSGRQFSNSRSEMNVSTLELGDSALYLCASADSKETQYFGPGTRLLVL.

The chain combines TRBV7-9 with TRBJ2-3; D gene uncertain. Trimming shortened V by 5 bases and J by 6 bases, and 6 bases separated the two germline ends. Per germline, CDR1 SEHNR and CDR2 FQNEAQ (reference sequence). The CDR3 loop spans 11 amino acids. CDR3 nucleotide sequence: TGTGCCAGCAGCCCTGTGGATACGCAGTATTTT. This encodes CASSPVDTQYF.

V gene TRBV9 combines with J gene TRBJ2-5; possibly TRBD1 or TRBD2 for D (5 bases each). V lost 3 bases, J lost 5 bases, and 17 bases lay in between. Germline lookup yields CDR1 SGDLS and CDR2 YYNGEE. The CDR3 consists of 15 residues. This CDR3 reads CASSGTGRPSETQYF. CDR3 sequence (DNA): TGTGCCAGCAGCGGGACGGGACGTCCCTCGGAGACCCAGTACTTC.

This chain joins TRBV11-3 and TRBJ2-5; a possible D gene is TRBD1 (6 bases). The CDR3 has 13 amino acids. Germline CDR1 reads SGHNT; CDR2 reads YENEEA. Trimming removed 5 bases from V and 4 bases from J, with 11 bases in between. CDR3 sequence reads: CASSRFRGETQYF. The CDR3 region has the DNA TGTGCCAGCAGCCGATTCAGGGGAGAGACCCAGTACTTC.

The chain has TRBV5-1 and TRBJ1-4; D remains unclear. CDR1 is SGHRS, CDR2 YFSETQ, per germline. V shed 0 bases and J shed 8 bases, with 8 bases lying between them. There are 13 residues in the CDR3. The CDR3: CASSLESGEKLFF. CDR3 in DNA: TGCGCCAGCAGCTTGGAGAGCGGCGAAAAACTGTTTTTT.

Ten or more counts support this clone. The chain carries TRBV28 and TRBJ1-1; 7 bases map to TRBD1. The V and J ends lost 6 bases and 3 bases, in that order; junction bases with no gene match: 16. Germline loops: CDR1 MDHEN, CDR2 SYDVKM. This CDR3 is built from 17 residues. The CDR3 sequence: CASSPWRGPFEDTEAFF. The CDR3 DNA sequence: TGTGCCAGCAGCCCCTGGAGGGGGCCCTTTGAAGACACTGAAGCTTTCTTT.

In regard to this clone: The sample contains more than one DNA sequence encoding this CDR3. The V call is TRBV19, the J call TRBJ1-5; 7 bases are a match to TRBD1. Germline V gene data show CDR1 as LNHDA and CDR2 as SQIVND (reference sequence). J gave up 7 bases and V 2 bases, and 2 bases lay outside the gene matches. There are 13 residues in the CDR3. For the CDR3, the DNA is TGTGCCAGTAGTATAACAGGGGACCAGCCCCAGCATTTT. The encoded protein is CASSITGDQPQHF. The full variable domain, in which reference TRBV19 and TRBJ1-5 provide the parts outside the CDR3, is DGGITQSPKYLFRKEGQNVTLSCEQNLNHDAMYWYRQDPGQGLRLIYYSQIVNDFQKGDIAEGYSVSREKKESFPLTVTSAQKNPTAFYLCASSITGDQPQHFGDGTRLSIL.

This clone occurred a few times. The J gene is TRBJ1-5, the V gene TRBV5-1; D is unresolved. V dropped 4 bases and J dropped 4 bases, with 12 bases sitting between them. There are 14 residues in the CDR3. The germline CDR1 and CDR2 sequences are SGHRS and YFSETQ. Here the CDR3 reads CASSLGRENQPQHF. The CDR3 bases are TGCGCCAGCAGCCTCGGACGGGAAAATCAGCCCCAGCATTTT.

This chain uses TRBV7-6 with TRBJ2-1; 9 nucleotides line up with TRBD1. This CDR3 has 15 amino acids. Losses at the gene ends were 0 bases for V and 6 bases for J; bases not matched to a gene: 3. Germline V CDR1 and CDR2: SGHVS, FNYEAQ. CDR3 sequence reads: CASSLAGTGSNEQFF. The CDR3 DNA reads TGTGCCAGCAGCTTAGCTGGGACAGGGAGCAATGAGCAGTTCTTC.

The rearrangement uses TRBV11-2 and TRBJ1-2; TRBD1 matches 7 bases. The junction had 7 bases not matched to a gene; V was cut back by 3 bases and J by 9 bases. Germline V lookup: CDR1 SGHAT, CDR2 FQNNGV. The CDR3 runs to 13 residues. CDR3 in DNA: TGTGCCAGCAGCTTGGGGACAGACTTGAGCTACACCTTC. This gives the protein CASSLGTDLSYTF.

The chain combines TRBV7-9 with TRBJ1-4; possibly TRBD1 for D (5 bases). The CDR3 is 14 residues long. The germline gives CDR1 SEHNR, CDR2 FQNEAQ (reference sequence). Trimming removed 2 bases at V and 7 bases at J, with 11 bases between. The CDR3 spells CASSLKGASEKLFF. Here the CDR3 DNA reads TGTGCCAGCAGCTTAAAAGGGGCCAGTGAAAAACTGTTTTTT.

V gene TRBV6-6 combines with J gene TRBJ2-7; D tentatively reads TRBD1 or TRBD2 (6 bases each). Germline CDR1 reads MNHNY; CDR2 reads SVGAGI (reference sequence). Trimming stripped 8 bases from V and 12 bases from J, with 17 bases between. CDR3 size: 11 residues. CDR3 sequence (DNA): TGTGCCAGCTCCCAAGGGGGGACTCTGTACTTC. This encodes CASSQGGTLYF.

A single count supports this clone. J is TRBJ2-7 and V is TRBV19, with 8 bases matching TRBD2. Per germline, CDR1 LNHDA and CDR2 SQIVND (reference sequence). CDR3 length equals 16 residues. The trim removed 5 bases at V and 0 bases at J, leaving 9 bases unmatched. The CDR3 here is CASSPRTSRSSYEQYF. In DNA, the CDR3 is TGTGCCAGTAGTCCTAGGACTAGCCGGAGCTCCTACGAGCAGTACTTC.

The rearrangement joins TRBV5-4 to TRBJ1-2; 8 bases line up with TRBD1. The germline V gene has CDR1 SGHNT and CDR2 YYREEE (reference sequence). The ends lost 2 bases at V and 4 bases at J; junction bases unmatched: 7. This CDR3 has 15 residues. The CDR3 sequence is CASSFAGGPFYGYTF. CDR3 DNA: TGTGCCAGCAGCTTCGCAGGGGGCCCCTTCTATGGCTACACCTTC.

The chain recombines TRBV19 with TRBJ1-6; D unclear. The CDR3 loop spans 13 amino acids. V lost 8 bases, J lost 10 bases, and 15 bases lay in between. Germline CDR1 LNHDA, CDR2 SQIVND (reference sequence). In DNA, the CDR3 is TGTGCCAGTGGGAACAATAGGGAGTCACCCCTCCACTTT. Translated: CASGNNRESPLHF.

The rearrangement joins TRBV6-1 to TRBJ2-3, with 10 bases that match TRBD1. Germline V gene lookup returns CDR1 MNHNS and CDR2 SASEGT. The CDR3 covers 14 residues. V shed 1 base and J 13 bases; nucleotides not matched to a gene: 8. The DNA for the CDR3 is TGTGCCAGCAGTGAAGGGACAGGGGGGCTCTCGGAGTATTTT. It yields the protein CASSEGTGGLSEYF.

V usage is TRBV6-4 and J usage is TRBJ1-2; 7 bases line up with TRBD1. The germline gives CDR1 MRHNA, CDR2 SNTAGT. The CDR3 consists of 13 residues. V was pared by 4 bases and J by 2 bases, with 1 base of the junction left unmatched. The CDR3 DNA reads TGTGCCAGCAGTGCACAGGGGAACTATGGCTACACCTTC. Amino acid sequence: CASSAQGNYGYTF.

The chain recombines TRBV5-5 with TRBJ1-1; the D is unclear. Trimming removed 4 bases at V and 1 base at J, with 11 bases between. CDR3 length: 14 residues. Germline assignment: CDR1 SGHKS and CDR2 YYEKEE (reference sequence). CDR3 region: CASSPMLANTEAFF. DNA for the CDR3: TGTGCCAGCAGCCCAATGTTAGCGAACACTGAAGCTTTCTTT.

The chain links TRBV7-3 to TRBJ1-4, with D possibly matching TRBD1 (5 bases). CDR3 length: 14 amino acids. Trimming shortened V by 8 bases and J by 10 bases, and 20 bases separated the two germline ends. Germline values: CDR1 SGHTA, CDR2 FQGTGA. DNA for the CDR3: TGTGCCAGCCTCCCATGGGGCGGATTGGGAAAACTGTTTTTT. Translation: CASLPWGGLGKLFF.

The chain is built from TRBV29-1 and TRBJ1-2; D may be TRBD1 (5 bases). V lost 7 bases and J 8 bases, leaving 17 bases between the germline ends. The CDR3 consists of 12 residues. The germline V gene encodes CDR1 SQVTM and CDR2 ANQGSEA. CDR3 DNA: TGCAGCGCCGGGGACGGAGGTGGCGGCTACACCTTC. It is translated as CSAGDGGGGYTF.

This chain joins TRBV7-2 and TRBJ1-1; D ambiguous. The CDR3 runs 13 residues. Per germline, CDR1 SGHTA and CDR2 FQGNSA. Trimming took off 5 bases at V and 8 bases at J, with 15 bases between the two ends. The CDR3 nucleotides read TGTGCCAGCAGCCCCCTCGGCGTATTAGAAGCTTTCTTT. This gives the protein CASSPLGVLEAFF.

V and J are TRBV6-1 and TRBJ1-6, with D perhaps matching TRBD1 (6 bases). Trimming removed 6 bases from V and 11 bases from J, with 14 bases in between. CDR3 length: 13 residues. CDR1 and CDR2 (germline): MNHNS, SASEGT. The CDR3 DNA reads as TGTGCCAGCAGGGAGGGGGGGTCACCACCCCTCCACTTT. Translation gives CASREGGSPPLHF.

V usage is TRBV28 and J usage is TRBJ2-7; no firm D call. Germline lookup yields CDR1 MDHEN and CDR2 SYDVKM. This CDR3 spans 11 amino acids. V shed 5 bases and J shed 6 bases, with 8 bases lying between them. The CDR3 sequence is CASSTLREQYF. The CDR3, as DNA: TGTGCCAGCAGTACTCTACGCGAGCAGTACTTC.